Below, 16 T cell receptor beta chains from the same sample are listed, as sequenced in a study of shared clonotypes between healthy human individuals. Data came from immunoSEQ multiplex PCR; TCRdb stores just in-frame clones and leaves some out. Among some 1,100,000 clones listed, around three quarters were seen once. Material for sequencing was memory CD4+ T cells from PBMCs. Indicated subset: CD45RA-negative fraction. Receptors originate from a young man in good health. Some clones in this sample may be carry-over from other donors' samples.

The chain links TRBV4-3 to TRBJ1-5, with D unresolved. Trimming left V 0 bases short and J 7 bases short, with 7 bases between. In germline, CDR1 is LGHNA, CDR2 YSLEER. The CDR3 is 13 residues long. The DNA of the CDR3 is TGCGCCAGCAGCCAAGAATTGCGGCAGCCCCAGCATTTT. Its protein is CASSQELRQPQHF.

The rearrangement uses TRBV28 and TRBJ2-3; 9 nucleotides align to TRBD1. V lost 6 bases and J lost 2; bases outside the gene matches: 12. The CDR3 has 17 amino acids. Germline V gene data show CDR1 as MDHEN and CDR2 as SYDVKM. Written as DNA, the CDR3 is TGTGCCAGCAGACCAATGGTGGGACAGGGTTACACAGATACGCAGTATTTT. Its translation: CASRPMVGQGYTDTQYF.

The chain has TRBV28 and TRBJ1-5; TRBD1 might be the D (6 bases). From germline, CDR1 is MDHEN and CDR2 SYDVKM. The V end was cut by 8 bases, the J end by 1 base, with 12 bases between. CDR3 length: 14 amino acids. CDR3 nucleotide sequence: TGTGCCAGCCGAACAGACAGGAGCAATCAGCCCCAGCATTTT. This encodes CASRTDRSNQPQHF.

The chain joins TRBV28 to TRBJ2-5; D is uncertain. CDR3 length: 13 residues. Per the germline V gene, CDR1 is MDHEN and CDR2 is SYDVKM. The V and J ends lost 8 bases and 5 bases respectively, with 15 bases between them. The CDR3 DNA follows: TGTGCCAGCGGGGAAGAGCAGAAGGAGACCCAGTACTTC. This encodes CASGEEQKETQYF.

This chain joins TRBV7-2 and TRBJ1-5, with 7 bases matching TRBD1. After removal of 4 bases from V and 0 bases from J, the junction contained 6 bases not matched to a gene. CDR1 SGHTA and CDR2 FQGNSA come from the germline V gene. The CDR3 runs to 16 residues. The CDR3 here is CASSSTRGNSNQPQHF. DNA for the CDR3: TGTGCCAGCAGCTCGACCAGGGGGAATAGCAATCAGCCCCAGCATTTT.

CDR3 region: CASSTLLARNTEAFF. The DNA of the CDR3 is TGTGCCAGTAGTACACTCCTTGCCCGGAACACTGAAGCTTTCTTT. This sequence joins TRBV19 and TRBJ1-1; D gene unclear. The germline CDR1 and CDR2 sequences are LNHDA and SQIVND (reference sequence). The CDR3 sequence is 15 residues long. Trimming cost V 4 bases and J 1 base, with 13 bases left between them.

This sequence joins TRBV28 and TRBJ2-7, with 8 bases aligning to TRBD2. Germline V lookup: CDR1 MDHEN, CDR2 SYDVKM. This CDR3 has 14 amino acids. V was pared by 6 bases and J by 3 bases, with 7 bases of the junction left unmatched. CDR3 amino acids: CASSRAGANYEQYF. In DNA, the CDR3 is TGTGCCAGCAGCCGAGCGGGAGCCAACTACGAGCAGTACTTC. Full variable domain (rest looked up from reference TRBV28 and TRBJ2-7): DVKVTQSSRYLVKRTGEKVFLECVQDMDHENMFWYRQDPGLGLRLIYFSYDVKMKEKGDIPEGYSVSREKKERFSLILESASTNQTSMYLCASSRAGANYEQYFGPGTRLTVT.

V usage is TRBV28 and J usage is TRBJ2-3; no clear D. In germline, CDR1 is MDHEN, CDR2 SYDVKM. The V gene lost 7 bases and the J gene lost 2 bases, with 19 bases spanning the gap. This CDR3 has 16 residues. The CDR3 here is CASTSTRAIPTDTQYF. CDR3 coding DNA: TGTGCCAGCACCTCGACACGCGCCATACCCACAGATACGCAGTATTTT.

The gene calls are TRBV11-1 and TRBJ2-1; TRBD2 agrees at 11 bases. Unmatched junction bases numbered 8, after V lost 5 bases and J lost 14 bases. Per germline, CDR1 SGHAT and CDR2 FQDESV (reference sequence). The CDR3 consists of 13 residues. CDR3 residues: CASSRASGRPEFF. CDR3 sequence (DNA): TGTGCCAGCAGCAGGGCTAGCGGGAGGCCGGAGTTCTTC.

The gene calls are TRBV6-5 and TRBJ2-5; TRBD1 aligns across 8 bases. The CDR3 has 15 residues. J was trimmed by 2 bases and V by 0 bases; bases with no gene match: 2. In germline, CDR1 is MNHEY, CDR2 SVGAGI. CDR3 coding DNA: TGTGCCAGCAGTTACTCGGGACAGGCGCAAGAGACCCAGTACTTC. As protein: CASSYSGQAQETQYF.

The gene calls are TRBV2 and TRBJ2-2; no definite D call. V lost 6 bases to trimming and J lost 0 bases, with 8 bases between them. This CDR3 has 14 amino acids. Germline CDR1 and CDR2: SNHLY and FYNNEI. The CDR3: CASRGGPNTGELFF. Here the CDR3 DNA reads TGTGCCAGCAGAGGCGGACCGAACACCGGGGAGCTGTTTTTT.

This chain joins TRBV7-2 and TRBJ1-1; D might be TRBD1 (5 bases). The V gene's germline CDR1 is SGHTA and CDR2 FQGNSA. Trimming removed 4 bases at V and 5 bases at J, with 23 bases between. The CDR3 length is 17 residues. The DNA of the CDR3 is TGTGCCAGCAGCTCAGGACTCTCAGGGTGGGGAGGAACTGAAGCTTTCTTT. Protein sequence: CASSSGLSGWGGTEAFF.

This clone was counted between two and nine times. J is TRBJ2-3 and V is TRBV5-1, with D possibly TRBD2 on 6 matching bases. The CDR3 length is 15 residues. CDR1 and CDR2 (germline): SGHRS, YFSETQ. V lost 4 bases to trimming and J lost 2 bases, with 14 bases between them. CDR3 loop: CASSPDGRNTDTQYF. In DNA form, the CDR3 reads TGCGCCAGCAGCCCGGATGGGAGGAACACAGATACGCAGTATTTT. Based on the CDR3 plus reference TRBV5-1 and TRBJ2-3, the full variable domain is KAGVTQTPRYLIKTRGQQVTLSCSPISGHRSVSWYQQTPGQGLQFLFEYFSETQRNKGNFPGRFSGRQFSNSRSEMNVSTLELGDSALYLCASSPDGRNTDTQYFGPGTRLTVL.

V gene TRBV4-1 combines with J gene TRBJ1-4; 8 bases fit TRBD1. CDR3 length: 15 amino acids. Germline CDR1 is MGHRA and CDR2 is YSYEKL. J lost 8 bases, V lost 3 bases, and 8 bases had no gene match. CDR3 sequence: CASSHEGTGHEKLFF. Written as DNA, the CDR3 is TGCGCCAGCAGCCACGAAGGGACAGGTCACGAAAAACTGTTTTTT.

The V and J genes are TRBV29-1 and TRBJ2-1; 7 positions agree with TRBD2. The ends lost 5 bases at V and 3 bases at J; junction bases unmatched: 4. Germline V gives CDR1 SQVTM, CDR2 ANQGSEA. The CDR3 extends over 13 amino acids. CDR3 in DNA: TGCAGCGTTCTGGGGGGGAACTACAATGAGCAGTTCTTC. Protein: CSVLGGNYNEQFF.

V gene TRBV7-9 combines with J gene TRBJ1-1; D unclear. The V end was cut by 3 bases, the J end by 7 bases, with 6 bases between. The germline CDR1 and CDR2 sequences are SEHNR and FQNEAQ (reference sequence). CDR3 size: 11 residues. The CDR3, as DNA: TGTGCCAGCAGCTTCCAGGATGAAGCTTTCTTT. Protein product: CASSFQDEAFF.